Shown below are 5 T cell receptor beta chains from a single sample sequenced in a study of T cell responses to AZD1222 COVID-19 vaccine. The protocol was immunoSEQ multiplex PCR, while the TCRdb copy is restricted to in-frame clones and leaves out a portion. The repertoire holds some 170,000 clones, with roughly 92% as singletons. The sample was peripheral blood, taken on day 0 of AZD1222 vaccination. The receptor set was obtained from an adult in good health.

This chain uses TRBV19 with TRBJ1-5, with unresolved D. The CDR3 contains 16 residues. Germline CDR1 LNHDA, CDR2 SQIVND (reference sequence). V was trimmed by 2 bases and J by 0 bases, leaving 11 bases between them. CDR3: CASSINAGSSNQPQHF. The CDR3 DNA sequence: TGTGCCAGTAGTATAAACGCGGGGTCTAGCAATCAGCCCCAGCATTTT.

The rearrangement links TRBV4-2 to TRBJ2-1, with D uncertain. Between the trimmed V and J ends, which lost 5 bases and 2 bases, there was a span of 4 bases. Germline-derived CDR1 and CDR2 are LGHNA and YNFKEQ. CDR3 size: 12 residues. CDR3 region: CASSGAYNEQFF. For the CDR3, the DNA is TGTGCCAGCAGCGGTGCCTACAATGAGCAGTTCTTC.

V usage is TRBV5-6 and J usage is TRBJ2-7, with D unclear. Per germline, CDR1 SGHDT and CDR2 YYEEEE. Trimming took 1 base from V and 1 from J, leaving 9 bases between them. This CDR3 is 14 amino acids long. The CDR3 DNA sequence: TGTGCCAGCAGCTTGACCGGGCGATCCTACGAGCAGTACTTC. It is translated as CASSLTGRSYEQYF.

The V and J genes are TRBV19 and TRBJ1-2; 9 bases align to TRBD1. The CDR3 consists of 13 residues. Germline trimming cut 11 bases from V and 7 bases from J; bases unmatched to any gene: 11. The V gene's germline CDR1 is LNHDA and CDR2 SQIVND (reference sequence). The CDR3 reads CAGWDRVFRGYTF. In nucleotides, the CDR3 is TGTGCCGGCTGGGACAGGGTTTTTCGTGGCTACACCTTC.

The chain combines TRBV19 with TRBJ2-5; 13 nucleotides line up with TRBD2. Germline V gene sequence: CDR1 LNHDA, CDR2 SQIVND (reference sequence). The V gene end was trimmed by 8 bases and the J gene end by 7 bases; junction bases not matched to a gene: 10. This CDR3 comprises 15 residues. CDR3 DNA sequence: TGTGCCAGTGGAGGGACTAGCGGGAATCGGGGGACCCAGTACTTC. This codes for CASGGTSGNRGTQYF.